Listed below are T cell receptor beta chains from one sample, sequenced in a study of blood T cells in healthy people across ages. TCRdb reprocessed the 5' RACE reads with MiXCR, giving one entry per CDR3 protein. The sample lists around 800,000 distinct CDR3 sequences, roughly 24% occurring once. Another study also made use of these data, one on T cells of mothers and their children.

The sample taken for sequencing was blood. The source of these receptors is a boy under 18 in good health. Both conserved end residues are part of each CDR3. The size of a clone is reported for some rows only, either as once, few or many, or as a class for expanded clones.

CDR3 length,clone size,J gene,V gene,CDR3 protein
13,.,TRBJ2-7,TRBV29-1,CSVVMAASYEQYF
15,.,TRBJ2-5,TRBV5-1,CASSSNSGGQETQYF
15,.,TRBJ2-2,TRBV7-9,CASRFKSGLGGELFF
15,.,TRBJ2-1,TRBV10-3,CAISAGTGPYNEQFF
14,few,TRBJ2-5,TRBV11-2,CASSFGLAPETQYF
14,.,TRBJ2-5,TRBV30,CACSVSGWGMEQYF
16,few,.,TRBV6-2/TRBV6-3,CASSYGTSGYKNEQFF
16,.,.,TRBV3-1,CASSQDLGERGYEQYF
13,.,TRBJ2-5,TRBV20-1,CSAQPLAEETQYF
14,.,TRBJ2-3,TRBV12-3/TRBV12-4,CASSNSSSTDTQYF
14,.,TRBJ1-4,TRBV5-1,CASSSGGVNEKLFF
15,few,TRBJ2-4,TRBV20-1,CSARDGNQAKNIQYF
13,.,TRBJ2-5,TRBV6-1,CASGGQTQETQYF
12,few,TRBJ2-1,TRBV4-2,CASTRTGGEQFF
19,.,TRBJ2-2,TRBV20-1,CSARDPGLAGGPWTGELFF
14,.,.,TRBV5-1,CASSPGLATNEQFF
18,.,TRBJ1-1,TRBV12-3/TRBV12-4,CASSLSPYEIEVDMSAFF
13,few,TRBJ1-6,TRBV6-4,CASSEGENSPPHF
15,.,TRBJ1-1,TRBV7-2,CASSPSGPLNTEVFF
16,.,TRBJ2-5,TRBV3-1,CASSQGFSQGGETQYF
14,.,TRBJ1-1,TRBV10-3,CAISERDTHTEAFF
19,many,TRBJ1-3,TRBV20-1,CSARRPQVRFPYSGNTIYF
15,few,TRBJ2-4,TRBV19,CASSMSRLGKNIQYF
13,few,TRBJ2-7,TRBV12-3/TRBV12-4,CASSRGSGARQYF
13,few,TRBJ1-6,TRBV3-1,CASSQGRNSPLHF
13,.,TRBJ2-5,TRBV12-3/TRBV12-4,CASKTGMGETQYF
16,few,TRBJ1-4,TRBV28,CASSATGTGGLRKLFF
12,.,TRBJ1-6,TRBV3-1,CASSQGSTPLHF
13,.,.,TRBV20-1,CSARRQTSYEQYF
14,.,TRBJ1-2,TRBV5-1,CASSSAPRPHGYTF
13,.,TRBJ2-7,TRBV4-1,CASRVRMGHEQYF
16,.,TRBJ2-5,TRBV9,CASSLTSGGFQETQYF
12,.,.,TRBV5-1,CASSQGVDEQYF
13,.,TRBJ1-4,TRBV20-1,CSAPVFEGEKLFF
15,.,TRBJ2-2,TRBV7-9,CASRGTTSGTGELFF
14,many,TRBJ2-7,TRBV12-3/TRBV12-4,CASSGGQGFYEQYF
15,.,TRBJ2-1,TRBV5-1,CASFPGGDSYNEQFF
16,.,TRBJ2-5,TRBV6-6,CASSYLYGLVQETQYF
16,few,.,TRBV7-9,CASSPWTSRPYNEQFF
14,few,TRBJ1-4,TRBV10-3,CAISKGQANEKLFF
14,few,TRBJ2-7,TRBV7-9,CASSSPGVRYEQYF
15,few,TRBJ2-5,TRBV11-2,CASSRDRRSWGTQYF
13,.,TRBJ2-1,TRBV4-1,CASSQEGTDPQFF